This T cell receptor beta chain was found in a study of T cell responses to AZD1222 COVID-19 vaccine. Points from the study as a whole: Spike-spanning, vaccine-associated CD4 TCRs were dominant at 160-218 and 743-854. Females made up more of the donors, who were largely white British, and clonal diversity may have come out too low.

This clone was seen only a few times. The antigen remains unidentified. The CDR3 contains 14 residues. Trimming took off 4 bases at V and 1 base at J, with 9 bases between the two ends. The germline gives CDR1 SGHDT, CDR2 YYEEEE. TCRdb's copy holds only in-frame clones and misses some; the assay was immunoSEQ multiplex PCR. This table holds 130,000 to 150,000 clones, approximately 90% found once. V usage is TRBV5-6 and J usage is TRBJ2-1; D is unresolved. The sequenced sample was peripheral blood, obtained on day 0 of AZD1222 vaccination. The receptor was isolated from an adult in good health. The CDR3 DNA reads TGTGCCAGCAGCGACGCCAGGTCCTACAATGAGCAGTTCTTC. Protein: CASSDARSYNEQFF.